Sequencing of this T cell receptor (beta chain) was carried out in a study of regulatory dendritic cells for organ transplantation. Regarding the study as a whole: Naive T cells showed high diversity, memory cells less, memory CD8+ least.

The germline gives CDR1 SEHNR, CDR2 FQNEAQ (reference sequence). V lost 4 bases, J lost 2 bases, and 8 bases lay in between. The CDR3 runs 14 residues. Details on this clone: Its antigen is as yet unknown.

Allogeneic regulatory or mature dendritic cells were co-cultured for more than 4 days with CFSE-labeled sorted T cells at 1:10. CD4+ or CD8+ T cells were sorted as naive CD45RA+ or memory CD45RO+. Measured with immunoSEQ multiplex PCR; TCRdb has only the in-frame clones, and not every one. The table has about 10,000 clones, roughly 65% seen once. The sequencing input was naive CD4+ T cells from blood cultured with dendritic cells. Documented subset: CD45RA+ naive T cells. The chain is built from TRBV7-9 and TRBJ2-2, with TRBD2 as a possible D gene (5 bases). The receptor comes from a human donor in good health. CDR3 residues: CASSSGINTGELFF. The CDR3 region has the DNA TGTGCCAGCAGCTCCGGGATTAACACCGGGGAGCTGTTTTTT.